The TCR beta chain described here comes from a study of T-cell memory formation after mild COVID-19. At the level of the study: Largely donor-specific sequence clusters came from two donors.

With regard to this clonotype: Its antigen remains unknown.

5'RACE primed from the constant segment yielded TCR alpha and TCR beta cDNA libraries bearing sample barcodes and UMIs. TCRdb reanalysed the 5' RACE reads using MiXCR and keeps one entry per CDR3 protein. The table includes more than 80,000 distinct CDR3 sequences, over 15% detected once. The CDR3 has 12 residues. The germline V gene encodes CDR1 SEHNR and CDR2 FQNEAQ (reference sequence). The ends were cut back, 7 bases at V and 1 base at J, with 7 bases in the middle. Notes on the study in general: Certain responding clones were present in pre-infection memory, suggesting participation of cross-reactive memory.

The chain combines TRBV7-9 with TRBJ1-1; D is undetermined. This clonotype was sampled from an adult woman who had mild COVID-19 (a few samples of this study predate the infection). Cell type and time point are not known. The specimen sequenced was PBMCs or a T cell subset sorted from them (not recorded which). The CDR3 region has the DNA TGTGCCAGCATCGAAGGGAACACTGAAGCTTTCTTT. It specifies CASIEGNTEAFF.